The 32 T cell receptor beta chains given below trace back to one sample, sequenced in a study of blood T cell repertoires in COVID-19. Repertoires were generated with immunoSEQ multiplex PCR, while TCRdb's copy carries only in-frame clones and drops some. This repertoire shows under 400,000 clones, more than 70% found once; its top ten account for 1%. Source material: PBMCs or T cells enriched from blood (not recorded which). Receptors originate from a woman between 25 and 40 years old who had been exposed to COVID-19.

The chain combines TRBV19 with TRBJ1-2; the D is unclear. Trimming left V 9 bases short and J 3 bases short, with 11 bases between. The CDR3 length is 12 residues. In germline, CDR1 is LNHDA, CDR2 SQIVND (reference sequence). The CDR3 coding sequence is TGTGCCAGCGTCGCTTCGGACTATGGCTACACCTTC. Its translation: CASVASDYGYTF.

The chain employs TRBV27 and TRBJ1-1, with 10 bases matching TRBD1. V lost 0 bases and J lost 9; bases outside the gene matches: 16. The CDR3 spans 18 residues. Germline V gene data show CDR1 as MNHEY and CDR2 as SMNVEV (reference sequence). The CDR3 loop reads CASSLSPGQGTTSSKAFF. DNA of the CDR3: TGTGCCAGCAGTTTATCCCCGGGACAGGGGACCACAAGTAGCAAAGCTTTCTTT.

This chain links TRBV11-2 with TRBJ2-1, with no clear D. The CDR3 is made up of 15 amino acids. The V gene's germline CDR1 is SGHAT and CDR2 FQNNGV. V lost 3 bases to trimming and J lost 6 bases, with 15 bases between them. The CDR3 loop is CASSFGRLPGNEQFF. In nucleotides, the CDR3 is TGTGCCAGCAGCTTTGGGCGTCTCCCCGGCAATGAGCAGTTCTTC.

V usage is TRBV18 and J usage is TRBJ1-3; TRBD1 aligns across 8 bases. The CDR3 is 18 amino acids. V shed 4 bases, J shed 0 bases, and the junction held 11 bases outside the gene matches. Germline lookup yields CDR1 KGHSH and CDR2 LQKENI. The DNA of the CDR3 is TGTGCCAGCTCACAACAAGTAACAGGGGGAGTCTCTGGAAACACCATATATTTT. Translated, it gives CASSQQVTGGVSGNTIYF. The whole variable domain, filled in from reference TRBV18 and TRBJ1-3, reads NAGVMQNPRHLVRRRGQEARLRCSPMKGHSHVYWYRQLPEEGLKFMVYLQKENIIDESGMPKERFSAEFPKEGPSILRIQQVVRGDSAAYFCASSQQVTGGVSGNTIYFGEGSWLTVV.

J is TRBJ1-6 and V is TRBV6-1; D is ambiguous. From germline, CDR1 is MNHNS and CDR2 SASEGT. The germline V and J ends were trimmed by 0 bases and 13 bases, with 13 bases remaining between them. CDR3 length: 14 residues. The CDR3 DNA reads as TGTGCCAGCAGTGAAGCGGAGCGGAGGGCGCCCCTCCACTTT. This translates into CASSEAERRAPLHF.

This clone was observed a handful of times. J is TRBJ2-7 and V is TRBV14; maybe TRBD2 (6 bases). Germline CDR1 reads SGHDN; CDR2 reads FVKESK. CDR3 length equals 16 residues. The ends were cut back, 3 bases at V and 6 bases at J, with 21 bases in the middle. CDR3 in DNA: TGTGCCAGCAGCCATGAAACGTGGCGGGGCTTTACCGAGCAGTACTTC. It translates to CASSHETWRGFTEQYF. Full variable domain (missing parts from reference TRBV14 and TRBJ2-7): EAGVTQFPSHSVIEKGQTVTLRCDPISGHDNLYWYRRVMGKEIKFLLHFVKESKQDESGMPNNRFLAERTGGTYSTLKVQPAELEDSGVYFCASSHETWRGFTEQYFGPGTRLTVT.

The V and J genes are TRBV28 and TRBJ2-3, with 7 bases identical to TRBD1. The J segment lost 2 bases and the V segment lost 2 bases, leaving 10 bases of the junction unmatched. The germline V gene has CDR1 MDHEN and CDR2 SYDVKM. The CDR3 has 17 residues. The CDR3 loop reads CASSLVVGTEDTDTQYF. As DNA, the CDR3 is TGTGCCAGCAGTTTAGTAGTGGGGACAGAAGACACAGATACGCAGTATTTT.

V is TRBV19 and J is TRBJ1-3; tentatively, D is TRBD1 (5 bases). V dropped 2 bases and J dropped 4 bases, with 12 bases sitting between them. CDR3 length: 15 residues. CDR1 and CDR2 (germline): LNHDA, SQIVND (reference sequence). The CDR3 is CASSITWGGGNTIYF. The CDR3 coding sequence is TGTGCCAGTAGTATAACCTGGGGCGGAGGAAACACCATATATTTT.

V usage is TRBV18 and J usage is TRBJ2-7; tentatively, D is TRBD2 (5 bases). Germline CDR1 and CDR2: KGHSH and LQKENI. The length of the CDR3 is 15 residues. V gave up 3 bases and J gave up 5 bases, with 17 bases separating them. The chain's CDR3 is CASSPPGLSLDEQYF. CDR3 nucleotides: TGTGCCAGCTCACCGCCGGGATTATCCTTGGACGAGCAGTACTTC.

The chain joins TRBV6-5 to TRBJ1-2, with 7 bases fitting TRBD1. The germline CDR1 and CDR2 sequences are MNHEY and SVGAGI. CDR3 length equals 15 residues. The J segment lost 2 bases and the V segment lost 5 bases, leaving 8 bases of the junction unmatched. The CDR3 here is CASSPLSGGNYGYTF. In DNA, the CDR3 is TGTGCCAGCAGTCCCTTATCAGGGGGAAACTATGGCTACACCTTC.

CDR3 nucleotide sequence: TGTGCCAGCAGTTTAGGTTCAGGGAAGAAGACCCAGTACTTC. The encoded protein is CASSLGSGKKTQYF. The chain links TRBV28 to TRBJ2-5; TRBD1 might be the D (5 bases). Trimming stripped 2 bases from V and 6 bases from J, with 13 bases between. Germline loops: CDR1 MDHEN, CDR2 SYDVKM. This CDR3 is 14 amino acids long. The full variable domain, its missing parts supplied by reference TRBV28 and TRBJ2-5, is DVKVTQSSRYLVKRTGEKVFLECVQDMDHENMFWYRQDPGLGLRLIYFSYDVKMKEKGDIPEGYSVSREKKERFSLILESASTNQTSMYLCASSLGSGKKTQYFGPGTRLLVL.

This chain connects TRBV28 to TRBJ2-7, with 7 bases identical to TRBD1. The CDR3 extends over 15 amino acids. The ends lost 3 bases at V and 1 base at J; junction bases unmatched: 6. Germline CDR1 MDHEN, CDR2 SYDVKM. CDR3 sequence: CASSFPGQESYEQYF. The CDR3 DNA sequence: TGTGCCAGCAGTTTCCCTGGACAGGAGTCCTACGAGCAGTACTTC. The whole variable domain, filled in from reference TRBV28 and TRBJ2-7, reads DVKVTQSSRYLVKRTGEKVFLECVQDMDHENMFWYRQDPGLGLRLIYFSYDVKMKEKGDIPEGYSVSREKKERFSLILESASTNQTSMYLCASSFPGQESYEQYFGPGTRLTVT.

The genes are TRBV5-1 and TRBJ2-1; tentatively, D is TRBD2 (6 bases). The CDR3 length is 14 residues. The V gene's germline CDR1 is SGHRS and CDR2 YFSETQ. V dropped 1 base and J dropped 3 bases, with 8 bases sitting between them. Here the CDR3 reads CASSLTGGYNEQFF. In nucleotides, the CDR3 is TGCGCCAGCAGCTTGACCGGGGGCTACAATGAGCAGTTCTTC.

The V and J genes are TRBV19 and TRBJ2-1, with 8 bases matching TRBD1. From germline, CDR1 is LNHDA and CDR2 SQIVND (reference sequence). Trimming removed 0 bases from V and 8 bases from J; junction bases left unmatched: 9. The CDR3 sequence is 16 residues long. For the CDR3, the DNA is TGTGCCAGTAGTATAGATACTGGACAGGGTTTTTATGAGCAGTTCTTC. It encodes CASSIDTGQGFYEQFF.

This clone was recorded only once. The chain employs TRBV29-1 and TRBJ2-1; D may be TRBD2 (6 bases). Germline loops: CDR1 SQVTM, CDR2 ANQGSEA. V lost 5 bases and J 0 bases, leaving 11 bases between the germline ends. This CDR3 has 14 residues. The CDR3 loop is CSVRTISSYNEQFF. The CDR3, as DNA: TGCAGCGTTCGGACTATTAGCTCCTACAATGAGCAGTTCTTC.

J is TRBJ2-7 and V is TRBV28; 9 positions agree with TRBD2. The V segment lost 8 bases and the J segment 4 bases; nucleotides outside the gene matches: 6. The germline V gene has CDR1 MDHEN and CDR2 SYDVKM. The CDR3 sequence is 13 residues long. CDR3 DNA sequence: TGTGCCAGCCTATTAGCGGGAGAATACGAGCAGTACTTC. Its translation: CASLLAGEYEQYF.

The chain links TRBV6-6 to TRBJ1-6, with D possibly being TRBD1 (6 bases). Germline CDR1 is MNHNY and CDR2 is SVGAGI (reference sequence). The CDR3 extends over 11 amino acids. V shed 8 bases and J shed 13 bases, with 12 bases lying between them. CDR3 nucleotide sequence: TGTGCCAGCGCCCTGACAGGTCCCCTCCACTTT. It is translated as CASALTGPLHF.

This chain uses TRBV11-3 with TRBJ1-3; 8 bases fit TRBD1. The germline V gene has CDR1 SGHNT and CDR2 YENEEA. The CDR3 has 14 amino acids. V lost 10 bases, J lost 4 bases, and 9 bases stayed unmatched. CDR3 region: CATSQGAGGNTIYF. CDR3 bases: TGTGCCACCTCCCAGGGGGCAGGAGGAAACACCATATATTTT. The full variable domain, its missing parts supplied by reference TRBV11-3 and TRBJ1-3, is EAGVVQSPRYKIIEKKQPVAFWCNPISGHNTLYWYLQNLGQGPELLIRYENEEAVDDSQLPKDRFSAERLKGVDSTLKIQPAELGDSAVYLCATSQGAGGNTIYFGEGSWLTVV.

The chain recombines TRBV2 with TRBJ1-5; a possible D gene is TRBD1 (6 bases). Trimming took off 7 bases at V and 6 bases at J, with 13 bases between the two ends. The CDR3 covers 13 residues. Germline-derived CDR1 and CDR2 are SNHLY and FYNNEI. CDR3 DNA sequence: TGTGCCAGCAAAAAACAGGGTGGTCAGCCCCAGCATTTT. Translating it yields CASKKQGGQPQHF.

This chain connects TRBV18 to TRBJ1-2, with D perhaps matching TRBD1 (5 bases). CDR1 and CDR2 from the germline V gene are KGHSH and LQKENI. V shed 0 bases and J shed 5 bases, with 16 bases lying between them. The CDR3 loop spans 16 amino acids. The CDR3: CASSPPGQGFGYGYTF. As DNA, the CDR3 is TGTGCCAGCTCACCACCCGGGCAGGGCTTTGGGTATGGCTACACCTTC.

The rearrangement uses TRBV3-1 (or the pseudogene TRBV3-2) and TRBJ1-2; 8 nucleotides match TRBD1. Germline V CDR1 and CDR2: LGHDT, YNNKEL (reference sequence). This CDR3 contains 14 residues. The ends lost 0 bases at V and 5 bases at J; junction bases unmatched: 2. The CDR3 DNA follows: TGTGCCAGCAGCCAAGAGGACAGGGAATATGGCTACACCTTC. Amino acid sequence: CASSQEDREYGYTF.

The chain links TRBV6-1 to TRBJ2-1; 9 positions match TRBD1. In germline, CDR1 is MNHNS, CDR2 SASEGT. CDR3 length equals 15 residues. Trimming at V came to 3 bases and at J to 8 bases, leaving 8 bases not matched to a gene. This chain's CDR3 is CASSDPGQGGDEQFF. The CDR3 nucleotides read TGTGCCAGCAGTGATCCGGGACAGGGAGGCGATGAGCAGTTCTTC.

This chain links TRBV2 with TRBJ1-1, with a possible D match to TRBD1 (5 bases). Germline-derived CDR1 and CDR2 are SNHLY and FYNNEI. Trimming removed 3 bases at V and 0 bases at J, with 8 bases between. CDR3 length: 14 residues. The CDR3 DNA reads TGTGCCAGCAGTGACCTGACAGTGAACACTGAAGCTTTCTTT. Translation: CASSDLTVNTEAFF.

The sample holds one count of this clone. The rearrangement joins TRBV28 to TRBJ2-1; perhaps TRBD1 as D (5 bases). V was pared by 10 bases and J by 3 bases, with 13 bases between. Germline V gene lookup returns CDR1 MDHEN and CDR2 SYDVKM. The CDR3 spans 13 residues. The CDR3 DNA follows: TGTGCCATCCTGACAGACCGCTACAATGAGCAGTTCTTC. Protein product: CAILTDRYNEQFF.

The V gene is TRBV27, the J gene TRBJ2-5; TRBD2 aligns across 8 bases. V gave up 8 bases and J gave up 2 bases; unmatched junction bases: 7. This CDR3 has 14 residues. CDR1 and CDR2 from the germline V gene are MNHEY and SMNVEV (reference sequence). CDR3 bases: TGTGCCAGCGCGGACCGGGGGGGACAAGAGACCCAGTACTTC. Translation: CASADRGGQETQYF.

CDR3 sequence: CASSQVRGGMITDTQYF. In nucleotides, the CDR3 is TGTGCCAGCAGCCAAGTAAGAGGCGGGATGATCACAGATACGCAGTATTTT. The chain uses TRBV14 and TRBJ2-3; the D gene is possibly TRBD2 (6 bases). This CDR3 region has 17 residues. Trimming cost V 1 base and J 2 bases, with 16 bases left between them. Germline loops: CDR1 SGHDN, CDR2 FVKESK.

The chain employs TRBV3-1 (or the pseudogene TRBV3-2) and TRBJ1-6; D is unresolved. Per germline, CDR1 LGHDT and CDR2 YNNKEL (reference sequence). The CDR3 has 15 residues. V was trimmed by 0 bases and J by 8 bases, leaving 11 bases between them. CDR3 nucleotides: TGTGCCAGCAGCCAAGACCCGGGGAGGGATTCACCCCTCCACTTT. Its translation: CASSQDPGRDSPLHF.

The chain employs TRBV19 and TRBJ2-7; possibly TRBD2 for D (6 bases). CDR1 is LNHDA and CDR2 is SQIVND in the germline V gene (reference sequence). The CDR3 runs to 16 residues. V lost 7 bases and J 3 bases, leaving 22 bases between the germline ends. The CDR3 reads CASTPGWGVPHYEQYF. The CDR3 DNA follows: TGTGCCAGTACCCCTGGATGGGGGGTCCCCCACTACGAGCAGTACTTC.

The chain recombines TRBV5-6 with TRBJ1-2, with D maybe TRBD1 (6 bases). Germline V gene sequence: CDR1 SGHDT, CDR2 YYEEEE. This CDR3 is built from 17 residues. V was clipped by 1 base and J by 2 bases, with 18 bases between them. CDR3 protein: CASSLRMAGVSNYGYTF. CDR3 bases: TGTGCCAGCAGCTTGCGTATGGCAGGGGTATCGAACTATGGCTACACCTTC.

CDR3 nucleotides: TGTGCCATCATGGGGGGACTAGCGGGACCCCATAACTCCCAACGTGGGACAGATACGCAGTATTTT. It translates to CAIMGGLAGPHNSQRGTDTQYF. This chain connects TRBV10-3 to TRBJ2-3, with 13 bases that match TRBD2. This CDR3 region has 22 residues. Germline V gives CDR1 ENHRY, CDR2 SYGVKD. V shed 7 bases and J 3 bases; nucleotides not matched to a gene: 25.

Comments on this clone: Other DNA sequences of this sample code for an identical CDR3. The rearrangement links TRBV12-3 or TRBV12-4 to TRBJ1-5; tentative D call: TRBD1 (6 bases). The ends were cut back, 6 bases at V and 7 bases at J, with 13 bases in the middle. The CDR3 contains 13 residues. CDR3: CASSPDRNQPQHF. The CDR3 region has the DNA TGTGCCAGCAGCCCCGACAGGAACCAGCCCCAGCATTTT.

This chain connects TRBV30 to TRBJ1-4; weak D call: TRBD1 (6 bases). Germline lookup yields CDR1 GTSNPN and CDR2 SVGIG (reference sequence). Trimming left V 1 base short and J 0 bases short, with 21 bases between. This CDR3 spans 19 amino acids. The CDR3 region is CAWSGDVGGAKATNEKLFF. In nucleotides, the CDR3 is TGTGCCTGGAGTGGAGACGTTGGGGGGGCCAAAGCAACTAATGAAAAACTGTTTTTT.